These 11 T cell receptor beta chains originate from one sample sequenced in a study of graft-versus-host responses after intestinal transplantation (dated by TCRdb to the early 2020s). Their antigen targets remain unknown. The library was made by the immunoSEQ multiplex PCR assay. The table comes from immuneACCESS by way of TCRdb, which keeps in-frame sequences with V and J called. Part of the clones is missing from these tables; in studies checked, under half for an unresolved V gene and the rest for unknown reasons. The sample includes 90,000 to 150,000 clones, with approximately 96% observed a single time. The ten most abundant clones make up more than 2.5% of the sample. The time point label of this sample denotes: cells obtained before transplantation from donor or recipient. This specimen was unstimulated CD8+ T cells sorted from spleen or lymph node cells, taken before intestinal transplant. All receptors derive from a human donor who received an intestinal transplant.

The CDR3 coding sequence is TGTGCCAGCAGTCAAATAGTATCGGGTGACACGCAGTATTTT. Translated: CASSQIVSGDTQYF. This rearrangement joins TRBV7-8 to TRBJ2-3; the D is unclear. V was clipped by 6 bases and J by 9 bases, with 19 bases between them. Per the germline V gene, CDR1 is SGHVS and CDR2 is FQNEAQ. The CDR3 is 14 residues long. Supplemented by reference TRBV7-8 and TRBJ2-3, the full variable domain reads GAGVSQSPRYKVAKRGQDVALRCDPISGHVSLFWYQQALGQGPEFLTYFQNEAQLDKSGLPSDRFFAERPEGSVSTLKIQRTQQEDSAVYLCASSQIVSGDTQYFGPGTRLTVL.

The V gene is TRBV28, the J gene TRBJ2-7; 7 bases align to TRBD1. V trimming: 5 bases; J trimming: 5 bases; junction bases outside the gene matches: 6. CDR3 length: 13 amino acids. CDR1 and CDR2 from the germline V gene are MDHEN and SYDVKM. The CDR3 protein is CASSQTGFHEQYF. DNA for the CDR3: TGTGCCAGCAGTCAGACAGGGTTCCACGAGCAGTACTTC. Using reference TRBV28 and TRBJ2-7 for the parts outside the CDR3, the full variable domain is DVKVTQSSRYLVKRTGEKVFLECVQDMDHENMFWYRQDPGLGLRLIYFSYDVKMKEKGDIPEGYSVSREKKERFSLILESASTNQTSMYLCASSQTGFHEQYFGPGTRLTVT.

The rearrangement uses TRBV11-2 and TRBJ2-7, with a possible D match to TRBD1 (6 bases). Germline V CDR1 and CDR2: SGHAT, FQNNGV. This CDR3 is 16 amino acids long. The ends were cut back, 1 base at V and 2 bases at J, with 15 bases in the middle. Here the CDR3 DNA reads TGTGCCAGCAGCTTAGTTGGGGGCAGGGGTGCCTACGAGCAGTACTTC. Translation: CASSLVGGRGAYEQYF.

The chain employs TRBV6-4 and TRBJ2-1, with TRBD2 matching over 7 bases. V lost 3 bases and J lost 5; bases outside the gene matches: 22. Germline V lookup: CDR1 MRHNA, CDR2 SNTAGT. The CDR3 runs to 20 residues. This CDR3 is CASSEPREGSGGSKHNEQFF. CDR3 sequence (DNA): TGTGCCAGCAGTGAACCACGGGAAGGAAGTGGCGGGAGCAAACACAATGAGCAGTTCTTC.

The genes are TRBV27 and TRBJ1-5; 7 bases agree with TRBD1. After removal of 3 bases from V and 3 bases from J, the junction contained 2 bases not matched to a gene. The germline CDR1 and CDR2 sequences are MNHEY and SMNVEV (reference sequence). This CDR3 spans 14 amino acids. The CDR3 DNA reads as TGTGCCAGCAGTTTCGACAGGGACAATCAGCCCCAGCATTTT. Encoded protein: CASSFDRDNQPQHF.

The chain carries TRBV19 and TRBJ2-1; tentative D call: TRBD2 (6 bases). In germline, CDR1 is LNHDA, CDR2 SQIVND (reference sequence). V shed 3 bases and J shed 4 bases, with 13 bases lying between them. This CDR3 comprises 15 residues. Here the CDR3 DNA reads TGTGCCAGTAGTATTCAAGCTAGCGCGTACAATGAGCAGTTCTTC. Translated, it gives CASSIQASAYNEQFF. Looking up the rest from reference TRBV19 and TRBJ2-1 gives the full variable domain: DGGITQSPKYLFRKEGQNVTLSCEQNLNHDAMYWYRQDPGQGLRLIYYSQIVNDFQKGDIAEGYSVSREKKESFPLTVTSAQKNPTAFYLCASSIQASAYNEQFFGPGTRLTVL.

This rearrangement joins TRBV2 to TRBJ1-1; D uncertain. The germline gives CDR1 SNHLY, CDR2 FYNNEI. The CDR3 consists of 15 residues. V lost 6 bases and J lost 1, with 15 bases in between. As DNA, the CDR3 is TGTGCCAGCAGGAGGGTTCTCGACCGGAACACTGAAGCTTTCTTT. It translates to CASRRVLDRNTEAFF.

The chain has TRBV28 and TRBJ1-5; D might be TRBD1 (5 bases). Trimming cost V 7 bases and J 2 bases, with 15 bases left between them. The CDR3 consists of 15 residues. Germline loops: CDR1 MDHEN, CDR2 SYDVKM. The CDR3 sequence is CASTRGRGGNQPQHF. CDR3 nucleotide sequence: TGTGCCAGCACTCGGGGGAGGGGTGGCAATCAGCCCCAGCATTTT.

This sequence joins TRBV7-8 and TRBJ1-1; a weak D match, TRBD1 (5 bases). Germline V CDR1 and CDR2: SGHVS, FQNEAQ. CDR3 length: 15 amino acids. V shed 5 bases and J shed 4 bases, with 17 bases lying between them. The CDR3 sequence: CASSLDSFKATEAFF. CDR3 DNA sequence: TGTGCCAGCAGCCTAGACAGCTTTAAAGCCACTGAAGCTTTCTTT.

The CDR3 is CASSLAPTSTDTQYF. CDR3 in DNA: TGTGCCAGCAGCTTGGCTCCAACTAGCACAGATACGCAGTATTTT. The rearrangement uses TRBV5-4 and TRBJ2-3; D is unclear. Deletions cut 0 bases from V and 0 bases from J, with 8 bases between. Germline CDR1 and CDR2: SGHNT and YYREEE (reference sequence). This CDR3 comprises 15 residues. Combining the CDR3 with reference TRBV5-4 and TRBJ2-3 gives the whole variable domain ETGVTQSPTHLIKTRGQQVTLRCSSQSGHNTVSWYQQALGQGPQFIFQYYREEENGRGNFPPRFSGLQFPNYSSELNVNALELDDSALYLCASSLAPTSTDTQYFGPGTRLTVL.

V usage is TRBV2 and J usage is TRBJ2-3; 8 bases align to TRBD2. CDR3 length equals 15 residues. V lost 7 bases and J lost 8; bases outside the gene matches: 14. The germline V gene has CDR1 SNHLY and CDR2 FYNNEI. CDR3 DNA sequence: TGTGCCAGCAAAACGCGAGCGGGAGTGAGGGGTACGCAGTATTTT. This sequence encodes CASKTRAGVRGTQYF. The variable domain in full, with the rest retrieved from reference TRBV2 and TRBJ2-3, is EPEVTQTPSHQVTQMGQEVILRCVPISNHLYFYWYRQILGQKVEFLVSFYNNEISEKSEIFDDQFSVERPDGSNFTLKIRSTKLEDSAMYFCASKTRAGVRGTQYFGPGTRLTVL.